The following is a T cell receptor beta chain sequence with its context. What it binds is unknown. TCRdb ran MiXCR on the RT-PCR reads and lists one entry per CDR3 protein. In the table there are a few hundred thousand distinct CDR3 sequences, 22% of which are singletons. This specimen belongs to a study of response to subunit inactivated influenza vaccine. Findings and caveats of the study: New T cells are recruited in small numbers by each seasonal influenza vaccination, according to the authors' suggestion.

The germline V gene encodes CDR1 SGHRS and CDR2 YFSETQ. The CDR3 sequence is 14 residues long. The J segment lost 5 bases and the V segment lost 4 bases, leaving 7 bases of the junction unmatched. Material: PBMCs from blood, obtained approximately 20 months after vaccination. This TCR was recovered from a man between 45 and 75 years old who received an inactivated influenza vaccine. The genes are TRBV5-1 and TRBJ1-2; 8 positions match TRBD1. Here the CDR3 reads CASSAAGGAYGYTF. The CDR3 DNA reads as TGCGCCAGCAGCGCAGCAGGGGGCGCGTATGGCTACACCTTC.